This TCR beta chain was identified during a study of blood T cell repertoires in COVID-19. The V segment lost 5 bases and the J segment 4 bases; nucleotides outside the gene matches: 8. The CDR3 sequence is 15 residues long. Germline CDR1 reads SGHVS; CDR2 reads FQNEAQ. Original handling: Counts of nucleated cells, estimated from reference gene primer amplification, were obtained. Profiled with immunoSEQ multiplex PCR; TCRdb holds only in-frame clones, not every one. That table supplies the V and J calls and clone size; D and trimming were determined from the DNA. Among 80,000 to 95,000 clones listed, approximately 88% were seen once.

The receptor was isolated from a man between 65 and 85 years old with acute or convalescent COVID-19. The specimen was peripheral blood. The chain uses TRBV7-8 and TRBJ2-5; 9 bases are shared with TRBD1. The CDR3 nucleotides are TGTGCCAGCAGCCCCGACAGGGGGAGGGGAGAGACCCAGTACTTC. Translated, it gives CASSPDRGRGETQYF.